Following are 28 T cell receptor beta chains from one sample sequenced in a study of blood T cell repertoires in COVID-19. The protocol was immunoSEQ multiplex PCR, while the TCRdb copy is restricted to in-frame clones and leaves out a portion. Of over 100,000 clones in the sample, 80% to 90% were seen once. The sequencing input was peripheral blood. The receptors stem from a man aged 60 to 75 with acute or convalescent COVID-19.

The chain joins TRBV2 to TRBJ1-5, with a tentative D call TRBD1 (6 bases). There are 14 residues in the CDR3. The V end was cut by 6 bases, the J end by 1 base, with 10 bases between. From germline, CDR1 is SNHLY and CDR2 FYNNEI. The CDR3, as DNA: TGTGCCAGCAGCAATGACAGGAGCAATCAGCCCCAGCATTTT. Residues: CASSNDRSNQPQHF.

This clone was recorded once. The V call is TRBV18, the J call TRBJ2-2, with 7 positions matching TRBD1. The trim removed 6 bases at V and 2 bases at J, leaving 9 bases unmatched. The CDR3 extends over 16 amino acids. The germline CDR1 and CDR2 sequences are KGHSH and LQKENI. Here the CDR3 DNA reads TGTGCCAGCTCTTACCGGCCAGGGGGAAACACCGGGGAGCTGTTTTTT. Encoded protein: CASSYRPGGNTGELFF.

The CDR3 loop reads CASSVGGLAEYTGELFF. The DNA of the CDR3 is TGTGCCAGCAGCGTAGGCGGTCTAGCGGAGTACACCGGGGAGCTGTTTTTT. The rearrangement uses TRBV9 and TRBJ2-2, with 7 positions matching TRBD2. Trimming at V came to 0 bases and at J to 3 bases, leaving 8 bases not matched to a gene. The length of the CDR3 is 17 residues. CDR1 and CDR2 (germline): SGDLS, YYNGEE.

The chain has TRBV2 and TRBJ1-4; D gene uncertain. CDR3 length: 13 residues. Trimming removed 4 bases at V and 11 bases at J, with 14 bases between. Germline V gene data show CDR1 as SNHLY and CDR2 as FYNNEI. The CDR3 sequence is CASSGLPGNKLFF. CDR3 bases: TGTGCCAGCAGTGGTCTTCCCGGGAATAAACTGTTTTTT.

The J gene is TRBJ2-5, the V gene TRBV4-1; tentatively, D is TRBD2 (6 bases). V was pared by 1 base and J by 5 bases, with 11 bases between. Germline CDR1 is MGHRA and CDR2 is YSYEKL. This CDR3 region has 14 residues. CDR3 DNA sequence: TGCGCCAGCAGCCAAGTATGGGGAGGCGAGACCCAGTACTTC. It codes for CASSQVWGGETQYF.

V and J are TRBV5-3 and TRBJ2-7; 10 bases match TRBD1. TRBV5-3 has ORF status, its function being uncertain. CDR3 length: 16 residues. V gave up 4 bases and J gave up 2 bases; unmatched junction bases: 9. CDR3 nucleotide sequence: TGTGCCAGAAGCCACGATGGGGACAGGGGCCCCTACGAGCAGTACTTC. Translation gives CARSHDGDRGPYEQYF.

The V and J genes are TRBV27 and TRBJ1-1; the D is unclear. The germline V and J ends were trimmed by 4 bases and 4 bases, with 13 bases remaining between them. There are 14 residues in the CDR3. Germline V gene lookup returns CDR1 MNHEY and CDR2 SMNVEV (reference sequence). Written as DNA, the CDR3 is TGTGCCAGCAGTTCCCAGGTTGCGATCACTGAAGCTTTCTTT. Protein sequence: CASSSQVAITEAFF.

The sample holds a few counts of this clone. The V and J genes are TRBV7-3 and TRBJ2-7; no firm D call. This CDR3 is built from 14 residues. With 1 base removed from V and 1 base from J, the gap between germline ends came to 8 bases. The germline gives CDR1 SGHTA, CDR2 FQGTGA. Written as DNA, the CDR3 is TGTGCCAGCAGCTTAAGTTATGAGTCCTACGAGCAGTACTTC. This sequence encodes CASSLSYESYEQYF.

This rearrangement joins TRBV7-3 to TRBJ2-3; TRBD2 might be the D (5 bases). Germline lookup yields CDR1 SGHTA and CDR2 FQGTGA. This CDR3 spans 14 amino acids. V dropped 5 bases and J dropped 0 bases, with 9 bases sitting between them. The CDR3 coding sequence is TGTGCCAGCAGCCAAGCGGTTAGCACAGATACGCAGTATTTT. Amino acid sequence: CASSQAVSTDTQYF.

The rearrangement joins TRBV14 to TRBJ1-3; possibly TRBD1 for D (6 bases). V lost 4 bases and J 0 bases, leaving 13 bases between the germline ends. Germline V gives CDR1 SGHDN, CDR2 FVKESK. The CDR3 contains 16 residues. The CDR3 region is CASSRGGQVSGNTIYF. DNA for the CDR3: TGTGCCAGCAGCCGAGGGGGACAAGTCTCTGGAAACACCATATATTTT.

The chain employs TRBV19 and TRBJ1-1, with D possibly being TRBD1 (5 bases). The CDR3 contains 14 residues. The germline V and J ends were trimmed by 2 bases and 10 bases, with 17 bases remaining between them. The V gene's germline CDR1 is LNHDA and CDR2 SQIVND (reference sequence). In DNA, the CDR3 is TGTGCCAGTAGTATAAGGGGAGGAGGGCGCGGAGCTTTCTTT. Translating gives CASSIRGGGRGAFF.

The chain has TRBV27 and TRBJ1-2, with TRBD1 as a possible D gene (5 bases). This CDR3 spans 14 amino acids. CDR1 MNHEY and CDR2 SMNVEV come from the germline V gene (reference sequence). The V end lost 3 bases, the J end lost 1 base, and 9 bases lay between the germline ends. The CDR3 loop is CASSFRQNNYGYTF. DNA of the CDR3: TGTGCCAGCAGTTTTAGACAGAATAACTATGGCTACACCTTC.

V and J are TRBV14 and TRBJ2-5; TRBD2 matches 9 bases. This CDR3 region has 16 residues. The J segment lost 0 bases and the V segment lost 6 bases, leaving 8 bases of the junction unmatched. The germline gives CDR1 SGHDN, CDR2 FVKESK. CDR3 nucleotide sequence: TGTGCCAGCAGTCGAGCTAGCGGGATGTACCAAGAGACCCAGTACTTC. Its translation is CASSRASGMYQETQYF. The entire variable domain, with the rest obtained from reference TRBV14 and TRBJ2-5, is as follows: EAGVTQFPSHSVIEKGQTVTLRCDPISGHDNLYWYRRVMGKEIKFLLHFVKESKQDESGMPNNRFLAERTGGTYSTLKVQPAELEDSGVYFCASSRASGMYQETQYFGPGTRLLVL.

A single count supports this clone. The chain links TRBV4-1 to TRBJ2-5; D ambiguous. V shed 1 base and J shed 5 bases, with 11 bases lying between them. There are 14 residues in the CDR3. The germline V gene has CDR1 MGHRA and CDR2 YSYEKL. This CDR3 reads CASSQGQAGETQYF. Here the CDR3 DNA reads TGCGCCAGCAGCCAAGGGCAGGCTGGCGAGACCCAGTACTTC.

V is TRBV19 and J is TRBJ1-5; maybe TRBD1 (5 bases). Germline assignment: CDR1 LNHDA and CDR2 SQIVND (reference sequence). The germline V and J ends were trimmed by 3 bases and 0 bases, with 9 bases remaining between them. The CDR3 contains 15 residues. CDR3 amino acids: CASSIQGYSNQPQHF. The CDR3 DNA follows: TGTGCCAGTAGTATTCAGGGATATAGCAATCAGCCCCAGCATTTT.

V gene TRBV7-9 combines with J gene TRBJ1-1, with D possibly matching TRBD1 (5 bases). This CDR3 spans 15 amino acids. Trimming removed 2 bases from V and 3 bases from J, with 13 bases in between. CDR1 is SEHNR and CDR2 is FQNEAQ in the germline V gene (reference sequence). The CDR3 sequence: CASSLMGKGHTEAFF. CDR3 in DNA: TGTGCCAGCAGCTTAATGGGGAAGGGGCACACTGAAGCTTTCTTT.

The chain is built from TRBV23-1 and TRBJ2-6; 10 nucleotides line up with TRBD2. TRBV23-1 is classed as an ORF, of uncertain function. V was clipped by 0 bases and J by 0 bases; unmatched bases: 14. The CDR3 is 22 amino acids. DNA of the CDR3: TGCGCCAGCAGTCAATCCATCCGGGGACTAGCGTATCCGGGCTCTGGGGCCAACGTCCTGACTTTC. Translated: CASSQSIRGLAYPGSGANVLTF.

This clone was counted a single time. Within the sample, other DNA sequences also encode this same CDR3. This rearrangement joins TRBV5-1 to TRBJ1-1; TRBD1 is a possible D gene (5 bases). Germline V lookup: CDR1 SGHRS, CDR2 YFSETQ. The CDR3 covers 14 residues. Trimming took off 4 bases at V and 1 base at J, with 11 bases between the two ends. The CDR3 nucleotides read TGCGCCAGCAGCCTTGGCGGGGGGAACACTGAAGCTTTCTTT. Protein: CASSLGGGNTEAFF.

The chain recombines TRBV19 with TRBJ1-1; no firm D call. The CDR3 is 16 residues long. The V gene lost 1 base and the J gene lost 6 bases, with 18 bases spanning the gap. The germline V gene has CDR1 LNHDA and CDR2 SQIVND (reference sequence). The CDR3 here is CASSIVVLRGIPEAFF. The CDR3 DNA reads TGTGCCAGTAGTATAGTCGTACTACGGGGTATCCCTGAAGCTTTCTTT.

There are a few counts of this clone. This chain uses TRBV7-2 with TRBJ2-5; possibly TRBD1 for D (6 bases). Germline lookup yields CDR1 SGHTA and CDR2 FQGNSA. CDR3 size: 15 residues. V was pared by 1 base and J by 5 bases, with 14 bases between. CDR3 bases: TGTGCCAGCAGCTTAGAAGGTTCTAGGGGGGAGACCCAGTACTTC. It specifies CASSLEGSRGETQYF.

The count of this clone is one. Sequence at one end of the junction differs from germline and may be a read error. This sequence joins TRBV29-1 and TRBJ2-7, with 7 bases fitting TRBD2. The length of the CDR3 is 15 residues. Germline V CDR1 and CDR2: SQVTM, ANQGSEA. The CDR3: CSVEVTSQIAYEQYF. Written as DNA, the CDR3 is TGCAGCGTCGAAGTGACTAGCCAAATCGCCTACGAGCAGTACTTC.

J is TRBJ2-5 and V is TRBV28; 8 positions match TRBD2. CDR1 and CDR2 (germline): MDHEN, SYDVKM. J was trimmed by 0 bases and V by 10 bases; bases with no gene match: 4. The CDR3 is 13 residues long. The CDR3: CAIKLADQETQYF. CDR3 bases: TGTGCCATCAAACTAGCGGACCAAGAGACCCAGTACTTC. Drawing the rest from reference TRBV28 and TRBJ2-5, the complete variable domain is DVKVTQSSRYLVKRTGEKVFLECVQDMDHENMFWYRQDPGLGLRLIYFSYDVKMKEKGDIPEGYSVSREKKERFSLILESASTNQTSMYLCAIKLADQETQYFGPGTRLLVL.

The V gene is TRBV3-1 (or the pseudogene TRBV3-2), the J gene TRBJ2-3; 8 nucleotides align to TRBD2. The length of the CDR3 is 18 residues. The V gene's germline CDR1 is LGHDT and CDR2 YNNKEL (reference sequence). V shed 6 bases and J 1 base; nucleotides not matched to a gene: 15. The CDR3 loop reads CASSPPGGAGWGTDTQYF. In DNA form, the CDR3 reads TGTGCCAGCAGTCCGCCCGGGGGGGCGGGGTGGGGCACAGATACGCAGTATTTT.

This chain joins TRBV18 and TRBJ1-5; a possible D gene is TRBD1 (6 bases). The CDR3 totals 16 residues. Trimming pared 3 bases from V and 6 bases from J, leaving 18 bases between. The germline V gene encodes CDR1 KGHSH and CDR2 LQKENI. Here the CDR3 reads CASSPYTTGRTQPQHF. The DNA for the CDR3 is TGTGCCAGCTCACCTTATACTACAGGGCGGACTCAGCCCCAGCATTTT.

This chain links TRBV7-3 with TRBJ1-2, with TRBD1 matching 8 bases. The CDR3 has 17 residues. With 4 bases clipped from V and 7 bases from J, the junction kept 17 bases outside the gene matches. Germline values: CDR1 SGHTA, CDR2 FQGTGA. This chain's CDR3 is CASSSKPSGQGAGGYTF. CDR3 nucleotides: TGTGCCAGCAGCTCCAAACCATCGGGCCAGGGGGCTGGTGGCTACACCTTC.

The chain uses TRBV13 and TRBJ2-1, with D maybe TRBD2 (6 bases). The CDR3 has 15 residues. CDR1 is PRHDT, CDR2 FYEKMQ, per germline (reference sequence). V was pared by 4 bases and J by 5 bases, with 15 bases between. The DNA for the CDR3 is TGTGCCAGCAGCTCGGAGGGACCGGCAGACAATGAGCAGTTCTTC. Translated, it gives CASSSEGPADNEQFF.

This chain uses TRBV6-5 with TRBJ1-2, with a weak D call TRBD1 (5 bases). The germline V gene encodes CDR1 MNHEY and CDR2 SVGAGI. The V end lost 0 bases, the J end lost 10 bases, and 12 bases lay between the germline ends. CDR3 size: 13 residues. The CDR3 DNA follows: TGTGCCAGCAGTTACTCGAGAGCAGGGTACTACACCTTC. Translated, it gives CASSYSRAGYYTF.

The J gene is TRBJ2-1, the V gene TRBV7-3; 9 bases fit TRBD2. The CDR3 runs to 15 residues. Trimming at V came to 2 bases and at J to 5 bases, leaving 4 bases not matched to a gene. Per germline, CDR1 SGHTA and CDR2 FQGTGA. The CDR3 sequence: CASSLLAGDNNEQFF. The CDR3 nucleotides read TGTGCCAGCAGCTTATTAGCGGGGGATAACAATGAGCAGTTCTTC. Variable domain in full (rest from reference TRBV7-3 and TRBJ2-1): GAGVSQTPSNKVTEKGKYVELRCDPISGHTALYWYRQSLGQGPEFLIYFQGTGAADDSGLPNDRFFAVRPEGSVSTLKIQRTERGDSAVYLCASSLLAGDNNEQFFGPGTRLTVL.